Listed below are T cell receptor beta chains from one sample, sequenced in a study of regulatory T cells in long-lasting Graves disease. Via MiXCR, TCRdb re-called the multiplex PCR reads, giving one row per CDR3 protein. The sample comprises about 540,000 distinct CDR3 sequences, approximately 13% of which are singletons, and 8.5% to 10% rests with the top ten. This same sample was also part of a study on T cells in Graves' hyperthyroidism and ophthalmopathy.

Sequenced material: peripheral blood mononuclear cells (PBMCs), taken at new diagnosis, from a patient treated with antithyroid drugs. All receptors come from a man aged 30 to 45 with Graves disease. The CDR3 runs from the conserved cysteine through the conserved F or W.

J gene,V gene,CDR3 protein
TRBJ2-3,TRBV6-1,CASSNDRLDTQYF
TRBJ1-1,TRBV4-2,CASRIFGGTEAFF
TRBJ1-2,TRBV2,CASRGQGRYYGYTF
TRBJ2-3,TRBV3-1,CASSQDQGGDTQYF
TRBJ1-1,TRBV10-1,CASAAQVNTEAFF
TRBJ1-5,TRBV19,CASKTLGPTNQPQHF
TRBJ2-2,TRBV18,CASSDLAGVLTGELFF
TRBJ1-4,TRBV12-3/TRBV12-4,CASSHGQGREKLFF
TRBJ1-4,TRBV27,CASSLIPTGEKLFF
TRBJ2-5,TRBV7-6,CASSLEAGTETQYF
TRBJ1-6,TRBV2,CASSAGAPNSPLHF
TRBJ1-6,TRBV27,CASSLFGGVGGTHSPLHF
TRBJ2-6,TRBV12-3/TRBV12-4,CASISGGGSGANVLTF
TRBJ2-3,TRBV11-2,CASSSPVGGSSDTQYF
TRBJ2-3,TRBV5-5,CASSLSGLAGARVQYF
TRBJ2-7,TRBV20-1,CSARDGLAGRDEQYF
TRBJ2-7,TRBV10-1,CASSSRGASSYEQYF
TRBJ1-1,TRBV3-1,CASSQADRGGTEAFF
TRBJ2-1,TRBV10-3,CAITTGTSGRGNEQFF
TRBJ2-3,TRBV15,CATSWRAGSTDTQYF
TRBJ2-7,TRBV5-1,CASSPAVGQPRHEQYF
TRBJ2-2,TRBV5-1,CASSSEGAGELFF
TRBJ1-1,TRBV7-3,CASSLDRGAEAFF
TRBJ1-2,TRBV12-3/TRBV12-4,CASRITGAYGYTF
TRBJ2-1,TRBV12-3/TRBV12-4,CASSLQSRQRFNEQFF
TRBJ2-5,TRBV12-5,CASGLIAGGTGGTQYF
TRBJ2-7,TRBV20-1,CSATFREGEQYF
TRBJ2-1,TRBV14,CASSPWTGWDNEQFF
TRBJ1-2,TRBV14,CASSQDSGGGDGYTF
TRBJ2-7,TRBV4-1,CASSQELGGEQYF
TRBJ2-2,TRBV3-1,CASSQSSRTGELFF
TRBJ1-2,TRBV2,CASRRQGGGYGYTF
TRBJ2-7,TRBV19,CASSISTGGNYEQYF
TRBJ1-1,TRBV29-1,CSARAPGGTEAFF
TRBJ2-1,TRBV19,CASRTGQGVGEQFF
TRBJ2-7,TRBV5-1,CASSYGGSSYEQYF
TRBJ2-1,TRBV9,CVSSTPSGMYNEQFF
TRBJ2-1,TRBV2,CASFPDGASYEQFF
TRBJ2-7,TRBV18,CASSPPLVAPYEQYF
TRBJ2-6,TRBV7-6,CASSPRDTYSGANVLTF
TRBJ2-7,TRBV3-1,CASSPRRGTGLDEQYF